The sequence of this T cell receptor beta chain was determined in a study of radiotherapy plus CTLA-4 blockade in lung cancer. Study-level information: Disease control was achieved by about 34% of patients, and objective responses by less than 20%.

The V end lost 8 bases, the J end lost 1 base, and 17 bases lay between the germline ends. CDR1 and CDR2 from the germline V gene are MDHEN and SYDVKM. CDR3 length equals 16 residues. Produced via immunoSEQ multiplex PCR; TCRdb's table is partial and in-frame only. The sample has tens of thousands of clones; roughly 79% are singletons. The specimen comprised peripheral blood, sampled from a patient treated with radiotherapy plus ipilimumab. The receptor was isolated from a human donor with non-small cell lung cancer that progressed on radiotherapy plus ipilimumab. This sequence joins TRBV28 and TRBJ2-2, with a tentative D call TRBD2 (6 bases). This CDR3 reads CASRLPGGVNTGELFF. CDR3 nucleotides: TGTGCCAGCCGCCTCCCGGGCGGGGTGAACACCGGGGAGCTGTTTTTT.